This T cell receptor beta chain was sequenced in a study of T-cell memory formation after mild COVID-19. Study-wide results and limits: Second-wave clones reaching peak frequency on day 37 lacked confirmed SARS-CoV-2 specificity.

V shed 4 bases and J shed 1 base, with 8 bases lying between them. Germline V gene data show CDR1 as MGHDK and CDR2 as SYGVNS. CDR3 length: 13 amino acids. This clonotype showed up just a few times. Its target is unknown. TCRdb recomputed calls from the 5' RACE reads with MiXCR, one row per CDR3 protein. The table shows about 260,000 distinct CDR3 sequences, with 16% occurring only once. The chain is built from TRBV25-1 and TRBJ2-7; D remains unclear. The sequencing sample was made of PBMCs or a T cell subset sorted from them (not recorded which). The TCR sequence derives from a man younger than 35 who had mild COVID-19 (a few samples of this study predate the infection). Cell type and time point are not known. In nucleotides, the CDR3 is TGTGCCAGCAGTGCAGAGACTTCCTACGAGCAGTACTTC. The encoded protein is CASSAETSYEQYF.